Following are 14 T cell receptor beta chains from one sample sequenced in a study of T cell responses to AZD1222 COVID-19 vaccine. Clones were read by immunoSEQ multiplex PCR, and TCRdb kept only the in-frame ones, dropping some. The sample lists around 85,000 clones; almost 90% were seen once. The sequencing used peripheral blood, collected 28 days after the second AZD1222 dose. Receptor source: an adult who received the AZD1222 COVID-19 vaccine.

The CDR3 region has the DNA TGTGCCAGCAGCTTCACAGGGCAATATGGCTACACCTTC. Protein product: CASSFTGQYGYTF. The chain couples TRBV7-2 to TRBJ1-2; perhaps TRBD1 as D (6 bases). The length of the CDR3 is 13 residues. Between the trimmed V and J ends, which lost 3 bases and 5 bases, there was a span of 10 bases. Germline V lookup: CDR1 SGHTA, CDR2 FQGNSA.

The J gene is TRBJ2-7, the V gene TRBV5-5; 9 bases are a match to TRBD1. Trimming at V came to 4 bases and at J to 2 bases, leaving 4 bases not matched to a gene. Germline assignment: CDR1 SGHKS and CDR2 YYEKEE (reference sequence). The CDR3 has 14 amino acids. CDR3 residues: CASSGQGSAYEQYF. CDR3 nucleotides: TGTGCCAGCAGCGGACAGGGGTCTGCCTACGAGCAGTACTTC.

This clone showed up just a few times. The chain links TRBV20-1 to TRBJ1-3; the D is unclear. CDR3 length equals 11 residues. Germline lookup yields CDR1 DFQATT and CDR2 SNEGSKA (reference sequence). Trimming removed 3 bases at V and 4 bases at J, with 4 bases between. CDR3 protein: CSASSGNTIYF. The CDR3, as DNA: TGCAGTGCTAGTTCAGGAAACACCATATATTTT.

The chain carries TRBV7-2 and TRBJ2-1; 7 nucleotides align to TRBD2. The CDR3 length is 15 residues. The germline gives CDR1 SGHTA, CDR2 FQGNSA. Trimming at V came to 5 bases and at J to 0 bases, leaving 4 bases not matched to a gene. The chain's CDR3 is CASSATGGSYNEQFF. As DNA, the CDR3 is TGTGCCAGCAGCGCCACGGGGGGCTCCTACAATGAGCAGTTCTTC. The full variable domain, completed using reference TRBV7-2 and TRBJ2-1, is GAGVSQSPSNKVTEKGKDVELRCDPISGHTALYWYRQSLGQGLEFLIYFQGNSAPDKSGLPSDRFSAERTGGSVSTLTIQRTQQEDSAVYLCASSATGGSYNEQFFGPGTRLTVL.

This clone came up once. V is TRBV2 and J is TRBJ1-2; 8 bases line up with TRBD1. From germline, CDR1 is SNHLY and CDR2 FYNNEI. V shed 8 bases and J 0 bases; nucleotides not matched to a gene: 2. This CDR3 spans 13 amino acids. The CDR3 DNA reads TGTGCCAGCCGGGACAGGCCTAACTATGGCTACACCTTC. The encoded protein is CASRDRPNYGYTF.

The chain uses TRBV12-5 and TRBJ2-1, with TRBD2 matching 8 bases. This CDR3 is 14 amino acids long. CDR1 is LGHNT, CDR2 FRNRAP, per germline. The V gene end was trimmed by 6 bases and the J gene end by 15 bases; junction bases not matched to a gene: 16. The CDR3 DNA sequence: TGTGCTAGTGGCCCAAGCGAGCCAAGTGCGGGGGGGTTCTTC. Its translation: CASGPSEPSAGGFF.

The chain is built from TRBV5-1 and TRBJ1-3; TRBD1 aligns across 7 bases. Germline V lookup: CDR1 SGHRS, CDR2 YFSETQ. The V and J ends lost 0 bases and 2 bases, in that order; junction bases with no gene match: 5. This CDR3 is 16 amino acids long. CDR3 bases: TGCGCCAGCAGCTTGGATGCAGGGGGAACTGGAAACACCATATATTTT. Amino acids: CASSLDAGGTGNTIYF.

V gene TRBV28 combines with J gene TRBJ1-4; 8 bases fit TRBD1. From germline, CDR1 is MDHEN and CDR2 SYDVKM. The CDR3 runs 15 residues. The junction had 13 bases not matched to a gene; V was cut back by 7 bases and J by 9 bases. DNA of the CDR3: TGTGCCAGCACCAAAACCCGGACAGGGTTGAAAAAACTGTTTTTT. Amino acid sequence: CASTKTRTGLKKLFF.

The CDR3 coding sequence is TGTGCCAGTAGTATGAGCCGGGGTAGAGGCACTGAAGCTTTCTTT. This sequence encodes CASSMSRGRGTEAFF. The J gene is TRBJ1-1, the V gene TRBV19; no reliable D call. Germline V gene sequence: CDR1 LNHDA, CDR2 SQIVND (reference sequence). This CDR3 comprises 15 residues. Trimming shortened V by 3 bases and J by 4 bases, and 15 bases separated the two germline ends.

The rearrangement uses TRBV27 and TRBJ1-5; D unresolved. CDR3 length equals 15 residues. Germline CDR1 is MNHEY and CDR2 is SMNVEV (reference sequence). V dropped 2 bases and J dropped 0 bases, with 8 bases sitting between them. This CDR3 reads CASSLIWDSNQPQHF. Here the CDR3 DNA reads TGTGCCAGCAGTTTAATCTGGGATAGCAATCAGCCCCAGCATTTT.

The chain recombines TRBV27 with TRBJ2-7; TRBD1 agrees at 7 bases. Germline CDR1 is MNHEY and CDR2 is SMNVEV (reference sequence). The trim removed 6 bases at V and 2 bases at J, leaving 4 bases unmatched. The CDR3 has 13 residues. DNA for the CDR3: TGTGCCAGCAGCTACAGGGGAGCCTACGAGCAGTACTTC. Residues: CASSYRGAYEQYF.

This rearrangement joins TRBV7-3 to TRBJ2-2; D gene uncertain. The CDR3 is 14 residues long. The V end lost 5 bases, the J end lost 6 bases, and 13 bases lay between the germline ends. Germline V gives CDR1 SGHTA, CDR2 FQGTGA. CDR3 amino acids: CASSLGPQAGELFF. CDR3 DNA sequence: TGTGCCAGCAGCCTAGGTCCTCAGGCCGGGGAGCTGTTTTTT. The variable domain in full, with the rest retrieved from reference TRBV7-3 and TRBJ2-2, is GAGVSQTPSNKVTEKGKYVELRCDPISGHTALYWYRQSLGQGPEFLIYFQGTGAADDSGLPNDRFFAVRPEGSVSTLKIQRTERGDSAVYLCASSLGPQAGELFFGEGSRLTVL.

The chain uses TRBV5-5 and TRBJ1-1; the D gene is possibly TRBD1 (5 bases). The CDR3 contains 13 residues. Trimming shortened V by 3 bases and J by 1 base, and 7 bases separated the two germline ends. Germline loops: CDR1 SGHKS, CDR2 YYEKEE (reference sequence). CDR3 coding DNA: TGTGCCAGCAGCTGGGACGAGAACACTGAAGCTTTCTTT. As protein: CASSWDENTEAFF.

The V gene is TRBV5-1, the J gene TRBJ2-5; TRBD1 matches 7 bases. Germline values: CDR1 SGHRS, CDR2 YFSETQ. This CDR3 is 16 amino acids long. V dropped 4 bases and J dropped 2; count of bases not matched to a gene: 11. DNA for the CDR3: TGCGCCAGCAGCCCAGGTCGACAGGGTGGTCAAGAGACCCAGTACTTC. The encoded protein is CASSPGRQGGQETQYF.